A single sample gave rise to the 31 T cell receptor beta chains below, sequenced in a study of shared clonotypes between healthy human individuals (TCRdb year 2020). Library preparation employed the immunoSEQ multiplex PCR assay. TCRdb re-hosts the immuneACCESS table, in-frame sequences only. Its copies lack some clones; in the studies checked, an unresolved V gene accounts for under half of them, and the cause for the rest is not known. Counted in this sample were millions of clones; roughly 94% of them appeared once. Of the sample, 0.13% falls within the top ten clones. Sample: naive CD4+ T cells sorted from blood. The sample's cell subset or site label, in plain terms: CD45RA+ positively selected. These TCRs come from a man between 18 and 35 years old in good health.

The V call is TRBV10-3, the J call TRBJ2-2; 11 bases match TRBD2. The CDR3 loop spans 16 amino acids. Germline assignment: CDR1 ENHRY and CDR2 SYGVKD. Germline trimming cut 6 bases from V and 2 bases from J; bases unmatched to any gene: 5. The CDR3 nucleotides read TGTGCCATCAGCAGACTAGCGGGATTAAACACCGGGGAGCTGTTTTTT. Translation: CAISRLAGLNTGELFF.

The chain is built from TRBV28 and TRBJ1-2; D perhaps matches TRBD1 (5 bases). This CDR3 comprises 15 residues. Germline V gene lookup returns CDR1 MDHEN and CDR2 SYDVKM. V was pared by 6 bases and J by 8 bases, with 22 bases between. This chain's CDR3 is CASRPSGGNTRGYTF. The DNA of the CDR3 is TGTGCCAGCAGACCGAGTGGGGGGAATACTCGGGGCTACACCTTC.

J is TRBJ2-5 and V is TRBV7-2; TRBD1 aligns across 9 bases. Germline loops: CDR1 SGHTA, CDR2 FQGNSA. The CDR3 has 16 residues. The V segment lost 5 bases and the J segment 2 bases; nucleotides outside the gene matches: 9. The CDR3 reads CASSTSPGTGQETQYF. CDR3 DNA sequence: TGTGCCAGCAGCACCTCACCCGGGACAGGGCAAGAGACCCAGTACTTC.

This clone was counted a single time. The genes are TRBV28 and TRBJ2-1, with D hard to call. CDR1 is MDHEN and CDR2 is SYDVKM in the germline V gene. V was pared by 4 bases and J by 8 bases, with 9 bases between. The CDR3 has 12 residues. Here the CDR3 reads CASSSSLHEQFF. CDR3 nucleotide sequence: TGTGCCAGCAGTTCCTCTCTGCATGAGCAGTTCTTC.

The rearrangement joins TRBV2 to TRBJ2-5; 12 bases are a match to TRBD2. The CDR3 is 19 residues long. Germline values: CDR1 SNHLY, CDR2 FYNNEI. The junction had 18 bases not matched to a gene; V was cut back by 6 bases and J by 4 bases. This CDR3 is CASSKGLAGNPGLAETQYF. CDR3 in DNA: TGTGCCAGCAGCAAAGGACTAGCGGGGAATCCGGGGTTAGCAGAGACCCAGTACTTC.

The chain recombines TRBV6-5 with TRBJ1-6, with D possibly matching TRBD1 (5 bases). CDR3 size: 13 residues. The ends were cut back, 7 bases at V and 12 bases at J, with 16 bases in the middle. Germline V gene data show CDR1 as MNHEY and CDR2 as SVGAGI. The CDR3 loop is CASTQGRGVPLHF. The CDR3 nucleotides are TGTGCCAGCACACAAGGCCGGGGGGTACCCCTCCACTTT.

The V and J genes are TRBV5-5 and TRBJ1-2; no reliable D call. From germline, CDR1 is SGHKS and CDR2 YYEKEE (reference sequence). Trimming left V 4 bases short and J 9 bases short, with 16 bases between. The CDR3 runs to 13 residues. The CDR3 DNA reads TGTGCCAGCAGCATGACGGGATCGAGCAGCTACACCTTC. It specifies CASSMTGSSSYTF. The full variable domain, rest sourced from reference TRBV5-5 and TRBJ1-2, is DAGVTQSPTHLIKTRGQQVTLRCSPISGHKSVSWYQQVLGQGPQFIFQYYEKEERGRGNFPDRFSARQFPNYSSELNVNALLLGDSALYLCASSMTGSSSYTFGSGTRLTVV.

The rearrangement uses TRBV5-1 and TRBJ2-3, with D maybe TRBD1 (6 bases). The CDR3 has 17 residues. Germline V CDR1 and CDR2: SGHRS, YFSETQ. V was trimmed by 5 bases and J by 1 base, leaving 20 bases between them. DNA of the CDR3: TGCGCCAGCAGGAAGTCTCCAACAGGGTCCGGCACAGATACGCAGTATTTT. Translated: CASRKSPTGSGTDTQYF.

The chain carries TRBV5-1 and TRBJ1-1, with D maybe TRBD1 (5 bases). Trimming cost V 4 bases and J 3 bases, with 16 bases left between them. The CDR3 runs 15 residues. Germline lookup yields CDR1 SGHRS and CDR2 YFSETQ. The CDR3 bases are TGCGCCAGCAGCCCGGGACCCATATCGGACACTGAAGCTTTCTTT. Protein product: CASSPGPISDTEAFF.

This clone occurred once. The V call is TRBV27, the J call TRBJ2-7; D remains unclear. Between the trimmed V and J ends, which lost 3 bases and 3 bases, there was a span of 15 bases. Germline CDR1 reads MNHEY; CDR2 reads SMNVEV (reference sequence). The CDR3 covers 15 residues. CDR3 in amino acids: CASSLSSRTRYEQYF. The CDR3 DNA sequence: TGTGCCAGCAGTTTGAGCAGCAGAACCCGCTACGAGCAGTACTTC.

This chain joins TRBV5-8 and TRBJ2-7, with 11 bases lining up with TRBD2. Germline CDR1 and CDR2: SGHTS and YDEGEE. This CDR3 contains 15 residues. V lost 3 bases and J lost 2; bases outside the gene matches: 4. The CDR3 DNA reads TGTGCCAGCAGCTCGGAGGGACTAGCGGCCTACGAGCAGTACTTC. It is translated as CASSSEGLAAYEQYF.

The chain joins TRBV10-1 to TRBJ1-5; TRBD1 matches 7 bases. Germline V gene sequence: CDR1 WNHNN, CDR2 SYGVQD (reference sequence). This CDR3 comprises 15 residues. V lost 7 bases to trimming and J lost 0 bases; unmatched junction nucleotides: 6. The CDR3 loop is CASTGTVYSNQPQHF. DNA of the CDR3: TGCGCCAGCACCGGGACAGTTTATAGCAATCAGCCCCAGCATTTT.

This clone was seen a single time. Here the CDR3 reads CASRGQGTNDNQPQHF. The CDR3 nucleotides read TGTGCCAGCAGGGGACAGGGGACAAATGACAATCAGCCCCAGCATTTT. This rearrangement joins TRBV2 to TRBJ1-5; TRBD1 aligns across 10 bases. Germline lookup yields CDR1 SNHLY and CDR2 FYNNEI. Losses at the gene ends were 6 bases for V and 3 bases for J; bases not matched to a gene: 8. This CDR3 is built from 16 residues.

This chain connects TRBV20-1 to TRBJ1-2; D is ambiguous. The CDR3 contains 11 residues. Per germline, CDR1 DFQATT and CDR2 SNEGSKA (reference sequence). Trimming shortened V by 3 bases and J by 8 bases, and 10 bases separated the two germline ends. CDR3 sequence (DNA): TGCAGTGCTAGTCTTGCCCAGGGCTACACCTTC. It is translated as CSASLAQGYTF.

V and J are TRBV19 and TRBJ2-5, with D uncertain. V dropped 4 bases and J dropped 2 bases, with 14 bases sitting between them. This CDR3 has 15 amino acids. Germline V CDR1 and CDR2: LNHDA, SQIVND (reference sequence). The CDR3 region is CASSTQHGLQETQYF. As DNA, the CDR3 is TGTGCCAGTAGTACCCAACACGGATTACAAGAGACCCAGTACTTC. The variable domain in full, completed from reference TRBV19 and TRBJ2-5, reads DGGITQSPKYLFRKEGQNVTLSCEQNLNHDAMYWYRQDPGQGLRLIYYSQIVNDFQKGDIAEGYSVSREKKESFPLTVTSAQKNPTAFYLCASSTQHGLQETQYFGPGTRLLVL.

On this clone itself: One base away lies a much larger clone, so this may be a sequencing read error. The chain joins TRBV28 to TRBJ1-1; D may be TRBD1 (6 bases). The V gene's germline CDR1 is MDHEN and CDR2 SYDVKM. Trimming took off 5 bases at V and 4 bases at J, with 8 bases between the two ends. The CDR3 loop spans 12 amino acids. The CDR3 DNA follows: TGTGCCAGCAGTGGAGGGGGCACTGAAGCTTTCTTT. This translates into CASSGGGTEAFF.

For this clone: Other DNA sequences in the same sample also yield this CDR3. The V gene is TRBV6-6, the J gene TRBJ2-2; maybe TRBD1 (5 bases). V gave up 4 bases and J gave up 4 bases, with 10 bases separating them. The CDR3 has 14 amino acids. Germline-derived CDR1 and CDR2 are MNHNY and SVGAGI (reference sequence). CDR3: CASSSSGPTGELFF. The CDR3 DNA sequence: TGTGCCAGCAGTTCCTCAGGGCCCACCGGGGAGCTGTTTTTT.

On this clone itself: Distinct nucleotide sequences in the sample also encode this CDR3. The chain has TRBV5-1 and TRBJ2-3; D is possibly TRBD2 (6 bases). Germline V gene lookup returns CDR1 SGHRS and CDR2 YFSETQ. Trimming shortened V by 4 bases and J by 2 bases, and 8 bases separated the two germline ends. The CDR3 runs to 13 residues. CDR3 loop: CASSVGLTDTQYF. The DNA for the CDR3 is TGCGCCAGCAGCGTGGGACTCACAGATACGCAGTATTTT.

The CDR3 DNA is TGCGCCAGCAGCTTGGCGACGGCAACTAATGAAAAACTGTTTTTT. Protein product: CASSLATATNEKLFF. The rearrangement links TRBV5-1 to TRBJ1-4; D is ambiguous. V was clipped by 0 bases and J by 0 bases, with 6 bases between them. The V gene's germline CDR1 is SGHRS and CDR2 YFSETQ. This CDR3 comprises 15 residues.

In regard to this clone: At the DNA level, this CDR3 is encoded by other sequences in the same sample as well. The chain joins TRBV5-1 to TRBJ2-2; tentatively, D is TRBD1 (5 bases). V was clipped by 0 bases and J by 4 bases, with 7 bases between them. This CDR3 is built from 14 residues. Germline V CDR1 and CDR2: SGHRS, YFSETQ. CDR3 region: CASSLDTGTGELFF. CDR3 DNA: TGCGCCAGCAGCTTGGACACAGGCACCGGGGAGCTGTTTTTT.

The genes are TRBV27 and TRBJ2-3; 11 positions agree with TRBD2. V lost 3 bases, J lost 6 bases, and 8 bases stayed unmatched. Germline CDR1 and CDR2: MNHEY and SMNVEV (reference sequence). This CDR3 comprises 16 residues. DNA for the CDR3: TGTGCCAGCAGTTTTACACAACTAGCGGGAGCGGATACGCAGTATTTT. This sequence encodes CASSFTQLAGADTQYF.

The chain has TRBV6-1 and TRBJ2-7; D gene unclear. The CDR3 runs 13 residues. Germline CDR1 reads MNHNS; CDR2 reads SASEGT. The V end lost 4 bases, the J end lost 4 bases, and 11 bases lay between the germline ends. DNA for the CDR3: TGTGCCAGCAGTGTAAATACTGGTTACGAGCAGTACTTC. It yields the protein CASSVNTGYEQYF.

V gene TRBV28 combines with J gene TRBJ1-2; possible D gene TRBD1, 6 bases. Trimming removed 1 base at V and 5 bases at J, with 11 bases between. This CDR3 has 14 residues. The germline V gene has CDR1 MDHEN and CDR2 SYDVKM. CDR3: CASSLLGTRYGYTF. CDR3 in DNA: TGTGCCAGCAGTTTATTGGGGACACGATATGGCTACACCTTC.

This clone was found a few times. This chain uses TRBV7-2 with TRBJ2-1; no clear D gene. The germline V gene has CDR1 SGHTA and CDR2 FQGNSA. The CDR3 is 15 amino acids. V was clipped by 5 bases and J by 2 bases, with 13 bases between them. The CDR3 nucleotides are TGTGCCAGCAGCCATGGATCAGAACCCTACAATGAGCAGTTCTTC. Translating gives CASSHGSEPYNEQFF.

With regard to this clone: This CDR3 is also generated by other DNA sequences in the sample. The chain joins TRBV30 to TRBJ2-5; possible D gene TRBD2, 5 bases. The ends were cut back, 1 base at V and 4 bases at J, with 7 bases in the middle. The CDR3 covers 12 residues. Germline V gives CDR1 GTSNPN, CDR2 SVGIG (reference sequence). CDR3 in amino acids: CAWSGSGETQYF. In DNA form, the CDR3 reads TGTGCCTGGAGTGGCAGCGGAGAGACCCAGTACTTC.

The V call is TRBV7-8, the J call TRBJ2-1; a weak D match, TRBD1 (5 bases). Germline CDR1 and CDR2: SGHVS and FQNEAQ. Deletions cut 5 bases from V and 1 base from J, with 15 bases between. The CDR3 is 16 amino acids. The CDR3 DNA sequence: TGTGCCAGCAGCATAGTAAGGGGATTTTCCTACAATGAGCAGTTCTTC. Its translation: CASSIVRGFSYNEQFF.

The chain links TRBV6-5 to TRBJ1-1, with D perhaps matching TRBD1 (5 bases). V was clipped by 8 bases and J by 0 bases, with 16 bases between them. The germline V gene has CDR1 MNHEY and CDR2 SVGAGI. This CDR3 spans 15 amino acids. The CDR3 nucleotides are TGTGCCAGCTTTGGCAGGGCTATTTTGAACACTGAAGCTTTCTTT. Translated: CASFGRAILNTEAFF.

The V call is TRBV9, the J call TRBJ1-4; 10 nucleotides match TRBD1. J lost 1 base, V lost 2 bases, and 2 bases had no gene match. The CDR3 totals 16 residues. The germline CDR1 and CDR2 sequences are SGDLS and YYNGEE. The CDR3 reads CASSVRDRGTNEKLFF. As DNA, the CDR3 is TGTGCCAGCAGCGTCCGGGACAGGGGAACTAATGAAAAACTGTTTTTT.

The chain employs TRBV30 and TRBJ1-4; 8 bases line up with TRBD1. The CDR3 length is 16 residues. Trimming at V came to 1 base and at J to 10 bases, leaving 14 bases not matched to a gene. CDR1 is GTSNPN and CDR2 is SVGIG in the germline V gene (reference sequence). The CDR3 is CAWSALGQGGLGKLFF. CDR3 in DNA: TGTGCCTGGAGTGCCCTCGGACAGGGAGGGTTAGGAAAACTGTTTTTT. Full variable domain (remainder filled in from reference TRBV30 and TRBJ1-4): SQTIHQWPATLVQPVGSPLSLECTVEGTSNPNLYWYRQAAGRGLQLLFYSVGIGQISSEVPQNLSASRPQDRQFILSSKKLLLSDSGFYLCAWSALGQGGLGKLFFGSGTQLSVL.

V and J are TRBV5-3 and TRBJ2-7; 14 nucleotides line up with TRBD2. TRBV5-3 is placed among ORFs of uncertain function. J was trimmed by 9 bases and V by 1 base; bases with no gene match: 6. This CDR3 has 15 amino acids. The CDR3 nucleotides read TGTGCCAGAAGCTTGACAGGGACTAGCGGGAGTGTGCAGTACTTC. It encodes CARSLTGTSGSVQYF.

V gene TRBV19 combines with J gene TRBJ2-2; D is undetermined. This CDR3 is built from 15 residues. V was trimmed by 1 base and J by 6 bases, leaving 12 bases between them. CDR1 and CDR2 (germline): LNHDA, SQIVND (reference sequence). CDR3 coding DNA: TGTGCCAGTAGTATAGGGACCGTTTTTTCCGGGGAGCTGTTTTTT. Translating it yields CASSIGTVFSGELFF.